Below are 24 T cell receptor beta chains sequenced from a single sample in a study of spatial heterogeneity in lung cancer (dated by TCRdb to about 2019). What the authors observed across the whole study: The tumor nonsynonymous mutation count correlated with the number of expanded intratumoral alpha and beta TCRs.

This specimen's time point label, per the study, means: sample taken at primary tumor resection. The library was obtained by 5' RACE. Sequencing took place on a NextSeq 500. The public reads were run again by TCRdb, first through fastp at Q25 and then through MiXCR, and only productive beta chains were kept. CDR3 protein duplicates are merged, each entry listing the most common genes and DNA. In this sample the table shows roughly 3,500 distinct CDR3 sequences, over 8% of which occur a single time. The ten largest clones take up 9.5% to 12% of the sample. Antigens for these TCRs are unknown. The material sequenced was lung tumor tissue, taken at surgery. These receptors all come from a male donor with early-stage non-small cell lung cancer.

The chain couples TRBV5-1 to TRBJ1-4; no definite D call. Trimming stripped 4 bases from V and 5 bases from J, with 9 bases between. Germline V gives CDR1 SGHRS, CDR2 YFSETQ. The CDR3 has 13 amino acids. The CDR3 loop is CASSTRENEKLFF. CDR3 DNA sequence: TGCGCCAGCAGCACCCGGGAGAATGAAAAACTGTTTTTT.

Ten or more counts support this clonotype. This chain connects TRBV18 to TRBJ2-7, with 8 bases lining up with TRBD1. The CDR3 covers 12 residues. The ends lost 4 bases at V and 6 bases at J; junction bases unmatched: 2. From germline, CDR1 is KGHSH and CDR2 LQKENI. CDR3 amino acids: CASSLDRGEQYF. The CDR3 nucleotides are TGTGCCAGCTCACTTGACAGGGGCGAGCAGTACTTC.

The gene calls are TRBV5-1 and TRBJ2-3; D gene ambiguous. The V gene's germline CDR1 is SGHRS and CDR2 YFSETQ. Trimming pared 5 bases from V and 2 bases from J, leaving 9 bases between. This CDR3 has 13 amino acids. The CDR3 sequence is CASSSILTDTQYF. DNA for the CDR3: TGCGCCAGCAGTTCTATCCTCACAGATACGCAGTATTTT.

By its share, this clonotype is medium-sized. In DNA form, the CDR3 reads TGCAGTGCTAGTGAGTTAGCGGGGGCATATACGCAGTATTTT. Protein sequence: CSASELAGAYTQYF. The chain links TRBV20-1 to TRBJ2-3; TRBD2 agrees at 9 bases. Germline V lookup: CDR1 DFQATT, CDR2 SNEGSKA (reference sequence). CDR3 size: 14 residues. J was trimmed by 7 bases and V by 3 bases; bases with no gene match: 8.

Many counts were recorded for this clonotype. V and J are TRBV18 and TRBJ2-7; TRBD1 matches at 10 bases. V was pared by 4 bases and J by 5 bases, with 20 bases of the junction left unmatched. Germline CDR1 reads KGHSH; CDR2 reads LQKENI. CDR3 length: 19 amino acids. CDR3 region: CASSLSAGTTGGVVDEQYF. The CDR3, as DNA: TGTGCCAGCTCACTCTCTGCGGGGACGACAGGGGGCGTCGTCGACGAGCAGTACTTC. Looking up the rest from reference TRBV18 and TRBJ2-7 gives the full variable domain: NAGVMQNPRHLVRRRGQEARLRCSPMKGHSHVYWYRQLPEEGLKFMVYLQKENIIDESGMPKERFSAEFPKEGPSILRIQQVVRGDSAAYFCASSLSAGTTGGVVDEQYFGPGTRLTVT.

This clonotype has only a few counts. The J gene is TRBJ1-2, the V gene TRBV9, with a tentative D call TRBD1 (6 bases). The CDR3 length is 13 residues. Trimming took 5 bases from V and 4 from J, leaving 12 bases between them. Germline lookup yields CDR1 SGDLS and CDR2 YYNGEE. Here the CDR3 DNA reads TGTGCCAGCAGAGGAACAGGGATCTATGGCTACACCTTC. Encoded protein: CASRGTGIYGYTF.

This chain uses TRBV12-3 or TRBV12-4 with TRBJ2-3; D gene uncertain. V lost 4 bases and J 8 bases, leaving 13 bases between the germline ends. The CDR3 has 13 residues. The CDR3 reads CASSSLTPPTQYF. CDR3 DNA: TGTGCCAGCAGTTCCTTAACTCCCCCTACGCAGTATTTT.

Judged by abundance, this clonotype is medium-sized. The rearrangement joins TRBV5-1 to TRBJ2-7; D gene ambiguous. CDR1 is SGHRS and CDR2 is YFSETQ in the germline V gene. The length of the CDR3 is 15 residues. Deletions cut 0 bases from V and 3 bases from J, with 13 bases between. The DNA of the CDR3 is TGCGCCAGCAGCTTGGCCATGGCAGGTCTCTACGAGCAGTACTTC. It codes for CASSLAMAGLYEQYF.

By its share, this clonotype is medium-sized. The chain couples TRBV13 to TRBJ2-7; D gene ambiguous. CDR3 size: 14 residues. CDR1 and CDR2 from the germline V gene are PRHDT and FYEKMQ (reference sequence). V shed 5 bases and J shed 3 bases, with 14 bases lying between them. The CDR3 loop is CASSLGRSIYEQYF. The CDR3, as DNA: TGTGCCAGCAGCCTCGGACGCAGTATCTACGAGCAGTACTTC.

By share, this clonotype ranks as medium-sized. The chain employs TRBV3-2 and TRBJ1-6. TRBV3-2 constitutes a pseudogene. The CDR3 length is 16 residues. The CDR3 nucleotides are TGTGCCAGCAGTCGGAAGTCCGTGATTACAAATTCACCCCTCCACTTT. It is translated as CASSRKSVITNSPLHF.

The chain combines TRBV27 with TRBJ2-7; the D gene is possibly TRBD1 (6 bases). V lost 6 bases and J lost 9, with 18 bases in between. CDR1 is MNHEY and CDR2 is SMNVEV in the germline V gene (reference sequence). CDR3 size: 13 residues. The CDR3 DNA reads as TGTGCCAGCAGCCCGGGACACTGGGAAGGGCAGTACTTC. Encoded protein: CASSPGHWEGQYF.

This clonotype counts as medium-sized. The CDR3 nucleotides are TGTGCCAGCAGTCGAGCGGGAGGATACACAGATACGCAGTATTTT. It encodes CASSRAGGYTDTQYF. The chain links TRBV12-3 or TRBV12-4 to TRBJ2-3, with 9 bases matching TRBD2. After removal of 5 bases from V and 2 bases from J, the junction contained 5 bases not matched to a gene. The CDR3 totals 15 residues.

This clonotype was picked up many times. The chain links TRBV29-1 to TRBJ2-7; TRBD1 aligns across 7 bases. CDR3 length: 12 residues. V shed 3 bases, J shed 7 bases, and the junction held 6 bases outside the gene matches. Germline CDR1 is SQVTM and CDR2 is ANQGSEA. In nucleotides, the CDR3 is TGCAGCGTTGAGGGGGACAGCGTGGAGCAGTACTTC. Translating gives CSVEGDSVEQYF.

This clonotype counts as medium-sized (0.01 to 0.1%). The CDR3 loop reads CASRSGGLAVYNEQFF. In DNA, the CDR3 is TGTGCCAGCAGATCGGGGGGACTAGCGGTCTACAATGAGCAGTTCTTC. This chain joins TRBV11-3 and TRBJ2-1; 11 nucleotides align to TRBD2. In germline, CDR1 is SGHNT, CDR2 YENEEA. The CDR3 runs 16 residues. V lost 6 bases, J lost 3 bases, and 7 bases stayed unmatched.

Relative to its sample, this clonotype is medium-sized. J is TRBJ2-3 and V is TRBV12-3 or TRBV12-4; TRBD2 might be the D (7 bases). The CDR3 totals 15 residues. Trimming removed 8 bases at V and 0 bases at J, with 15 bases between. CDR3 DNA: TGTGCCAGCGGGCCCGGGGGGCATAGCACAGATACGCAGTATTTT. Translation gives CASGPGGHSTDTQYF.

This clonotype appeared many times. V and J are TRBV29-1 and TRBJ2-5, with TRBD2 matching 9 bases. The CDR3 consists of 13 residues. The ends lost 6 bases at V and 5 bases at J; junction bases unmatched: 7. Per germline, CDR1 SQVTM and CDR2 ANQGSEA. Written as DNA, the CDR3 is TGCAGCGTGGCGGGAGGGCCGAGGGAGACCCAGTACTTC. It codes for CSVAGGPRETQYF.

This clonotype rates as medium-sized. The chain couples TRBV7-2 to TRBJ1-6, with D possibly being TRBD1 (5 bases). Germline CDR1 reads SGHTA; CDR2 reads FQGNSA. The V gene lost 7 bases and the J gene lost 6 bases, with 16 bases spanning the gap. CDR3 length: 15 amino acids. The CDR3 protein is CASTGDGNFNSPLHF. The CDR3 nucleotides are TGTGCCAGCACCGGGGACGGTAACTTTAATTCACCCCTCCACTTT.

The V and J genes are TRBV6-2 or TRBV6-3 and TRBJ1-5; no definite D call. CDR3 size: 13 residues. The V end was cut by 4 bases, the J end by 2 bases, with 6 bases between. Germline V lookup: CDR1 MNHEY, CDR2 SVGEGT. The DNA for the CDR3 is TGTGCCAGCAGTTGGGGTGGCAATCAGCCCCAGCATTTT. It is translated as CASSWGGNQPQHF.

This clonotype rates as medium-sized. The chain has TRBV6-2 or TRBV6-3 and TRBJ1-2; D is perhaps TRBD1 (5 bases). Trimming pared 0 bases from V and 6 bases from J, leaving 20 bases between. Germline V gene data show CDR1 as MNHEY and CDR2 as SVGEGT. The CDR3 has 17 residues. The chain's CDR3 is CASSYSTFRQPGNGYTF. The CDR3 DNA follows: TGTGCCAGCAGTTACTCCACCTTCCGACAGCCTGGGAATGGCTACACCTTC.

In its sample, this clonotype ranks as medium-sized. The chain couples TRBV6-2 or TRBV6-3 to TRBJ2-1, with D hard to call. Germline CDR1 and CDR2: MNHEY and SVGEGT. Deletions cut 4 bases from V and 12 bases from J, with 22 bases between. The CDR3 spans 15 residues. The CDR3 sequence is CASSSVMDLGRGQFF. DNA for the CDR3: TGTGCCAGCAGTTCGGTTATGGACCTAGGTCGTGGGCAGTTCTTC.

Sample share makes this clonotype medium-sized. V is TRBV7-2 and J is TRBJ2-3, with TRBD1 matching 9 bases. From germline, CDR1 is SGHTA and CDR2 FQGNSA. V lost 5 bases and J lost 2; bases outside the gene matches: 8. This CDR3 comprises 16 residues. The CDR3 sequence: CASSRTGTGSTDTQYF. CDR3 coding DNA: TGTGCCAGCAGCCGGACCGGGACAGGGTCCACAGATACGCAGTATTTT.

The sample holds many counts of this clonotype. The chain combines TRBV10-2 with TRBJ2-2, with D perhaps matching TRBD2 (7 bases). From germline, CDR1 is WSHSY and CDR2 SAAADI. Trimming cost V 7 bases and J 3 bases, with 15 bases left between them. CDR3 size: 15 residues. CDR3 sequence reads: CASKWGGRDTGELFF. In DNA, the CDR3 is TGCGCCAGCAAGTGGGGGGGGCGCGACACCGGGGAGCTGTTTTTT.

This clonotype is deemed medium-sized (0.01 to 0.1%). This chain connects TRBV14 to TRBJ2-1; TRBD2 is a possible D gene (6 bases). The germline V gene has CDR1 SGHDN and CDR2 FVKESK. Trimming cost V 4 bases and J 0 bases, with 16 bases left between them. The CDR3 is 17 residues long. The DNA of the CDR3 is TGTGCCAGCAGCCCCGCCTATGGGACTCCCTCCTACAATGAGCAGTTCTTC. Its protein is CASSPAYGTPSYNEQFF.

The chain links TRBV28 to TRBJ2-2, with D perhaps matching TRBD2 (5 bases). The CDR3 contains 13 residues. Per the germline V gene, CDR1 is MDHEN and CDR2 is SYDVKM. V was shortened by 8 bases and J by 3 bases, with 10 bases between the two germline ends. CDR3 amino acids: CASSRRDTGELFF. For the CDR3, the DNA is TGTGCCAGCTCCAGGCGGGACACCGGGGAGCTGTTTTTT.